The 22 T cell receptor beta chains below come from one sample, sequenced in a study of Ad26.COV2.S vaccination and SARS-CoV-2 variants (dated by TCRdb to the early 2020s). The sample's treatment or condition label, decoded: about 20 received Ad26.COV2.S at low or high dose, single or two shots; a few received placebo; per-sample allocation not given. Repertoires of vaccine and placebo recipients were sequenced from samples taken on day 63 after the first injection. The library was built by means of the immunoSEQ multiplex PCR assay. Sourced from immuneACCESS, this table was stored by TCRdb with only in-frame sequences that have V and J called. A share of the clones is absent; for the studies checked, an unresolved V gene accounts for under half, and the remainder has no known explanation. The sample table holds around 300,000 clones, of which roughly 90% were seen once. 6.4% of the sample rests with the top ten.

The sample in question was peripheral blood, obtained in a trial of Ad26.COV2.S vaccine versus placebo. Receptor source: a person between 18 and 59 years old who received the Ad26.COV2.S COVID-19 vaccine or a placebo.

V and J are TRBV5-1 and TRBJ1-1; 8 nucleotides agree with TRBD1. V lost 3 bases, J lost 0 bases, and 7 bases stayed unmatched. Germline V gives CDR1 SGHRS, CDR2 YFSETQ. CDR3 length: 16 residues. The CDR3 region is CASSSTGATMNTEAFF. The CDR3 bases are TGCGCCAGCAGCTCGACAGGGGCTACCATGAACACTGAAGCTTTCTTT.

The chain joins TRBV9 to TRBJ1-3, with D maybe TRBD1 (5 bases). CDR1 and CDR2 from the germline V gene are SGDLS and YYNGEE. Trimming took 4 bases from V and 0 from J, leaving 14 bases between them. The CDR3 length is 16 residues. This chain's CDR3 is CASSPHRILSGNTIYF. CDR3 coding DNA: TGTGCCAGCAGCCCCCACAGGATACTCTCTGGAAACACCATATATTTT.

The chain recombines TRBV4-1 with TRBJ1-1, with a weak D call TRBD1 (5 bases). The germline V gene has CDR1 MGHRA and CDR2 YSYEKL. This CDR3 is 14 amino acids long. Trimming stripped 4 bases from V and 6 bases from J, with 15 bases between. CDR3 residues: CASSLHRDSSEAFF. DNA for the CDR3: TGCGCCAGCAGCCTACACCGGGACTCCTCTGAAGCTTTCTTT.

This rearrangement joins TRBV9 to TRBJ2-7; tentatively, D is TRBD1 or TRBD2 (5 bases each). V was shortened by 4 bases and J by 5 bases, with 16 bases between the two germline ends. CDR1 is SGDLS and CDR2 is YYNGEE in the germline V gene. The CDR3 is 14 residues long. The CDR3 sequence is CASSIGTTNNEQYF. As DNA, the CDR3 is TGTGCCAGCAGCATCGGGACGACTAATAACGAGCAGTACTTC.

This chain joins TRBV9 and TRBJ1-1; weak D call: TRBD1 (5 bases). Trimming cost V 4 bases and J 5 bases, with 12 bases left between them. The CDR3 is made up of 13 amino acids. CDR1 SGDLS and CDR2 YYNGEE come from the germline V gene. This CDR3 is CASSPWGTTEAFF. CDR3 DNA sequence: TGTGCCAGCAGCCCGTGGGGGACGACTGAAGCTTTCTTT.

The chain is built from TRBV7-3 and TRBJ1-6; D is undetermined. Trimming stripped 3 bases from V and 6 bases from J, with 9 bases between. The CDR3 has 14 amino acids. The germline V gene encodes CDR1 SGHTA and CDR2 FQGTGA. CDR3 amino acids: CASSFRRPNSPLHF. CDR3 coding DNA: TGTGCCAGCAGCTTCAGGAGGCCTAATTCACCCCTCCACTTT.

This chain joins TRBV7-2 and TRBJ1-1; no clear D. Germline V gives CDR1 SGHTA, CDR2 FQGNSA. The CDR3 spans 14 residues. V was trimmed by 4 bases and J by 1 base, leaving 10 bases between them. The CDR3 loop reads CASSSGPSNTEAFF. The CDR3 bases are TGTGCCAGCAGCTCCGGGCCGTCGAACACTGAAGCTTTCTTT.

The chain carries TRBV6-2 or TRBV6-3 and TRBJ1-2, with 10 nucleotides matching TRBD1. Germline assignment: CDR1 MNHEY and CDR2 SVGEGT. This CDR3 has 15 residues. After removal of 5 bases from V and 5 bases from J, the junction contained 8 bases not matched to a gene. The CDR3 DNA is TGTGCCAGCAGTCAAACCGGGACAGGGGCGTATGGCTACACCTTC. Translated, it gives CASSQTGTGAYGYTF.

The genes are TRBV5-8 and TRBJ2-5; TRBD2 matches 11 bases. Losses at the gene ends were 2 bases for V and 5 bases for J; bases not matched to a gene: 8. The CDR3 has 16 amino acids. Germline CDR1 SGHTS, CDR2 YDEGEE. The CDR3 region is CASSFQLAGVTETQYF. CDR3 DNA sequence: TGTGCCAGCAGCTTCCAACTAGCGGGAGTTACGGAGACCCAGTACTTC.

The rearrangement joins TRBV18 to TRBJ1-1; D is possibly TRBD1 (5 bases). Germline loops: CDR1 KGHSH, CDR2 LQKENI. The length of the CDR3 is 16 residues. Trimming removed 0 bases from V and 6 bases from J, with 17 bases in between. The CDR3 spells CASSPPAGGNLAEAFF. The DNA of the CDR3 is TGTGCCAGCTCACCACCGGCCGGGGGAAATTTGGCTGAAGCTTTCTTT.

The rearrangement links TRBV6-6 to TRBJ2-7; TRBD2 matches 7 bases. Germline V gene sequence: CDR1 MNHNY, CDR2 SVGAGI (reference sequence). With V trimmed by 6 bases and J by 2 bases, 16 bases remained unmatched. The CDR3 loop spans 17 amino acids. The DNA for the CDR3 is TGTGCCAGCAGCCGATCGTCACAAGGGAGGGTTGCCTACGAGCAGTACTTC. It yields the protein CASSRSSQGRVAYEQYF.

The chain uses TRBV28 and TRBJ1-1; tentatively, D is TRBD1 (5 bases). The V end lost 7 bases, the J end lost 7 bases, and 10 bases lay between the germline ends. The CDR3 is 11 residues long. The V gene's germline CDR1 is MDHEN and CDR2 SYDVKM. The CDR3 region has the DNA TGTGCCAGCACCCGGACACGTGAAGCTTTCTTT. Its protein product is CASTRTREAFF.

In this sample, this clone turned up once. This chain's CDR3 is CASSYDYSNEKLFF. The CDR3 nucleotides are TGTGCCAGCAGTTACGACTATTCGAATGAAAAACTGTTTTTT. The rearrangement uses TRBV6-5 and TRBJ1-4; D is ambiguous. Germline assignment: CDR1 MNHEY and CDR2 SVGAGI. The CDR3 length is 14 residues. Trimming cost V 2 bases and J 5 bases, with 9 bases left between them.

The CDR3 spells CAISASGGDQPQHF. Written as DNA, the CDR3 is TGTGCCATCAGTGCCTCAGGGGGCGATCAGCCCCAGCATTTT. The chain recombines TRBV10-3 with TRBJ1-5, with TRBD1 matching 8 bases. The germline CDR1 and CDR2 sequences are ENHRY and SYGVKD. After removal of 4 bases from V and 5 bases from J, the junction contained 4 bases not matched to a gene. This CDR3 spans 14 amino acids.

This clone has a handful of counts. The chain employs TRBV4-3 and TRBJ2-7, with 13 bases identical to TRBD2. J gave up 0 bases and V 1 base, and 6 bases lay outside the gene matches. Germline V gene sequence: CDR1 LGHNA, CDR2 YSLEER. The CDR3 consists of 18 residues. The CDR3 sequence: CASSQATGLAGPSYEQYF. In DNA, the CDR3 is TGCGCCAGCAGCCAAGCGACGGGACTAGCGGGACCCTCCTACGAGCAGTACTTC.

V and J are TRBV13 and TRBJ2-3; D unclear. The CDR3 has 14 residues. Germline V gene sequence: CDR1 PRHDT, CDR2 FYEKMQ (reference sequence). The V end lost 2 bases, the J end lost 6 bases, and 12 bases lay between the germline ends. CDR3 protein: CASSLTGSLDTQYF. The CDR3, as DNA: TGTGCCAGCAGCTTAACCGGCTCCCTGGATACGCAGTATTTT.

The chain uses TRBV30 and TRBJ2-5; D is ambiguous. The CDR3 is 12 amino acids. The germline gives CDR1 GTSNPN, CDR2 SVGIG (reference sequence). V was cut by 4 bases and J by 5 bases, with 11 bases left in between. CDR3 residues: CAWTPIRETQYF. DNA of the CDR3: TGTGCCTGGACACCCATTAGGGAGACCCAGTACTTC.

The chain uses TRBV3-1 (or the pseudogene TRBV3-2) and TRBJ1-1; TRBD1 might be the D (5 bases). Per the germline V gene, CDR1 is LGHDT and CDR2 is YNNKEL (reference sequence). V was pared by 4 bases and J by 1 base, with 10 bases between. The CDR3 loop spans 14 amino acids. The CDR3 sequence is CASSPGRSNTEAFF. For the CDR3, the DNA is TGTGCCAGCAGCCCAGGGAGGTCGAACACTGAAGCTTTCTTT.

This clone showed up just once. V usage is TRBV18 and J usage is TRBJ2-7, with TRBD1 as a possible D gene (6 bases). CDR1 is KGHSH, CDR2 LQKENI, per germline. V was trimmed by 2 bases and J by 4 bases, leaving 15 bases between them. The CDR3 is 15 amino acids. CDR3 residues: CASSPISTGVYEQYF. The DNA for the CDR3 is TGTGCCAGCTCACCAATCTCGACAGGAGTGTACGAGCAGTACTTC.

This chain uses TRBV7-8 with TRBJ2-1, with TRBD2 matching over 14 bases. The CDR3 covers 18 residues. Germline CDR1 is SGHVS and CDR2 is FQNEAQ. V shed 5 bases and J 0 bases; nucleotides not matched to a gene: 6. DNA of the CDR3: TGTGCCAGCAGCCCCAGGACTAGCGGGGGGACCTCCTACAATGAGCAGTTCTTC. Translation gives CASSPRTSGGTSYNEQFF.

V usage is TRBV28 and J usage is TRBJ2-2; D might be TRBD1 or TRBD2, each matching 6 bases. The germline V and J ends were trimmed by 1 base and 0 bases, with 15 bases remaining between them. Looked up from germline, CDR1 is MDHEN and CDR2 is SYDVKM. The CDR3 consists of 18 residues. The CDR3: CASSLFRGAATNTGELFF. In DNA form, the CDR3 reads TGTGCCAGCAGTTTATTTAGGGGGGCCGCGACGAACACCGGGGAGCTGTTTTTT.

V is TRBV29-1 and J is TRBJ2-4, with D possibly TRBD1 on 5 matching bases. The CDR3 totals 13 residues. V lost 3 bases to trimming and J lost 8 bases, with 14 bases between them. Germline V gives CDR1 SQVTM, CDR2 ANQGSEA. In DNA, the CDR3 is TGCAGCGTTGAGGACCGACCAGGGTACATTCAGTACTTC. It encodes CSVEDRPGYIQYF.